This T cell receptor (beta chain) was obtained from a study of post-analysis software for immune sequencing data. Findings of the study overall: The study found TRBV5-6, TRBV5-1 and TRBV20-1 among roughly 5 TRBV segments more frequent in patients than controls.

Worth noting for this clonotype: The antigen remains unidentified.

Germline-derived CDR1 and CDR2 are MNHEY and SMNVEV (reference sequence). V was trimmed by 4 bases and J by 1 base, leaving 16 bases between them. The CDR3 contains 16 residues. cDNA libraries for TCR beta contained unique molecular identifiers. TCRdb itself ran the PCR reads through MiXCR, one entry per CDR3 protein. The sample contains 700,000 to 900,000 distinct CDR3 sequences, roughly 50% of which appear only once. This TCR derives from a girl between 5 and 17 years old with multiple sclerosis. Sequenced: blood. The chain uses TRBV27 and TRBJ1-1; the D gene is possibly TRBD1 (6 bases). The CDR3 protein is CASSSPSRTANTEAFF. The DNA of the CDR3 is TGTGCCAGCAGTTCTCCCTCCCGGACAGCGAACACTGAAGCTTTCTTT.